This T cell receptor (beta chain) was recorded in a study of shared clonotypes between healthy human individuals. Study-level findings and limits: Naive subsets tended to show greater estimated richness than memory subsets.

All participating donors were Caucasian adults from Nashville, Tennessee. Looked up from germline, CDR1 is SNHLY and CDR2 is FYNNEI. There are 14 residues in the CDR3. Trimming at V came to 6 bases and at J to 4 bases, leaving 3 bases not matched to a gene. Deep was the level used in running the assay. The repertoire was sequenced with immunoSEQ multiplex PCR; TCRdb's copy has only in-frame clones and lacks some. The sample has 2 million to 2.5 million clones; roughly 93% are singletons. Turning to this clone: Antigen specificity is unknown. This sample also contains other DNA sequences that code for the same CDR3.

V and J are TRBV2 and TRBJ1-5, with 10 positions matching TRBD1. This clonotype originated in a man younger than 30 in good health. Some clones in this sample may be carry-over from other donors' samples. What was sequenced was naive CD4+ T cells from PBMCs. The subset is: CD45RA+ positively selected. The DNA for the CDR3 is TGTGCCAGCAGCAGGACAGGGGGAAATCAGCCCCAGCATTTT. The encoded protein is CASSRTGGNQPQHF.